Described below is a single T cell receptor (beta chain) sequence and its context. Its antigen is currently unknown. This record belongs to a study of CD8+ T cells in alopecia areata. For the study at large: Twice daily, treated patients received 5 to 10 mg of oral tofacitinib. Using the percentage of affected scalp area, treated patients' severity was scored. Study results and caveats: Many expanded lesional clones stayed in scalp and blood while on tofacitinib.

Treatment here: oral pan-JAK inhibitor, 5-10 mg twice daily. The CDR3 is made up of 11 amino acids. Trimming removed 6 bases from V and 8 bases from J, with 10 bases in between. Germline lookup yields CDR1 SNHLY and CDR2 FYNNEI. cDNA serving as the sequencing template came from extracted, reverse transcribed RNA. The protocol was immunoSEQ multiplex PCR, while the TCRdb copy is restricted to in-frame clones and leaves out a portion. This table has 95,000 to 100,000 clones, about 60% appearing once. Sequencing was performed on CD8+ T cells sorted from blood, taken between weeks 55 and 65, from a patient treated with tofacitinib. The receptor was isolated from a human donor with alopecia areata. This chain joins TRBV2 and TRBJ1-2; D call uncertain. Here the CDR3 reads CASSPSGGYTF. The DNA for the CDR3 is TGTGCCAGCAGCCCATCCGGAGGCTACACCTTC.